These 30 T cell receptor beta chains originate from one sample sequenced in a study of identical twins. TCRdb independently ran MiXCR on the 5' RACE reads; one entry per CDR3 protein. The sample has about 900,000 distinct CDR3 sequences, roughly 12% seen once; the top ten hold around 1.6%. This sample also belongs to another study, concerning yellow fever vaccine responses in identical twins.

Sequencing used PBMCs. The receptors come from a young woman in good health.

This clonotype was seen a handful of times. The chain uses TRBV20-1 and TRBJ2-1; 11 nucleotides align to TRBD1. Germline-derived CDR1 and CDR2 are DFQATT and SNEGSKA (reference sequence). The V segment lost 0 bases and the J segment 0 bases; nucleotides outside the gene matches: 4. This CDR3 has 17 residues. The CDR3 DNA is TGCAGTGCTAGAGAAACCGGGACAGGGGGCTCCTACAATGAGCAGTTCTTC. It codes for CSARETGTGGSYNEQFF.

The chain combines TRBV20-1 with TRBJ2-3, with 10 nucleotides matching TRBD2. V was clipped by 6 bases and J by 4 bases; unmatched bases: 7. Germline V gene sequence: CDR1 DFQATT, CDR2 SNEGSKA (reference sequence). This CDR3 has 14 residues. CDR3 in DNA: TGCAGTGCCGCCCTAGCGGGAGTATCAGATACGCAGTATTTT. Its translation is CSAALAGVSDTQYF.

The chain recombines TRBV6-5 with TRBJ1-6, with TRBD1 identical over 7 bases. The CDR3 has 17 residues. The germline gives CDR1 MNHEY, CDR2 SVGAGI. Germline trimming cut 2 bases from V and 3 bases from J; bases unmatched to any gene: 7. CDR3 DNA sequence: TGTGCCAGCAGTTACGGGGGACAGTTTTTCTATAATTCACCCCTCCACTTT. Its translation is CASSYGGQFFYNSPLHF.

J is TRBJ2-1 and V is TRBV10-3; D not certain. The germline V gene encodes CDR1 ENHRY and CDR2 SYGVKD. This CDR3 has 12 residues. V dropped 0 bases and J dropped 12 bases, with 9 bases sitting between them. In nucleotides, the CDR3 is TGTGCCATCAGTGAGTCCCGGTCAGGGCAGTTCTTC. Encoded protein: CAISESRSGQFF.

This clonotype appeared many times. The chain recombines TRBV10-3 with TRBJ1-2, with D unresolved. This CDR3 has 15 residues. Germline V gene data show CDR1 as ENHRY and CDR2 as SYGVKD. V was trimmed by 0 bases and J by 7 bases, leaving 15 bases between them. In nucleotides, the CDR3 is TGTGCCATCAGTGAGTCGAATTTGGTCAGAACTGGCTACACCTTC. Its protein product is CAISESNLVRTGYTF.

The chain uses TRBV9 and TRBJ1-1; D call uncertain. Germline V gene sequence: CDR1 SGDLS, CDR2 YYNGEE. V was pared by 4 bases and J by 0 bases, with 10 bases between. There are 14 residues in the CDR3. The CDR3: CASSPWTMNTEAFF. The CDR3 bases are TGTGCCAGCAGCCCCTGGACTATGAACACTGAAGCTTTCTTT.

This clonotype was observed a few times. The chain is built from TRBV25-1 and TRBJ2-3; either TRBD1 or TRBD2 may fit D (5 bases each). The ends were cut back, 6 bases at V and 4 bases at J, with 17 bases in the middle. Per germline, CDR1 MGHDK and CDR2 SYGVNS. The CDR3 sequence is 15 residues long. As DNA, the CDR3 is TGTGCCAGCAGCGCAGGGACCTTAGCCTCAGATACGCAGTATTTT. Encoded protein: CASSAGTLASDTQYF.

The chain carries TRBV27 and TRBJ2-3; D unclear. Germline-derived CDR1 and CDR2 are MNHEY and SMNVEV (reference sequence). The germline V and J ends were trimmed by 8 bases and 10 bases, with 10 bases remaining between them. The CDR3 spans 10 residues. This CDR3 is CASPSTAQYF. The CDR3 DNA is TGTGCCAGCCCCTCAACGGCGCAGTATTTT.

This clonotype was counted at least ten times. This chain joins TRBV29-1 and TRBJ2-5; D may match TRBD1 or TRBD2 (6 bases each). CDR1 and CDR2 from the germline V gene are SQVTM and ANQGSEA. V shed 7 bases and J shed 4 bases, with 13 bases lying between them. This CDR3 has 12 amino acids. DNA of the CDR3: TGCAGCGCGGGTGGGGGGCCAGAGACCCAGTACTTC. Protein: CSAGGGPETQYF.

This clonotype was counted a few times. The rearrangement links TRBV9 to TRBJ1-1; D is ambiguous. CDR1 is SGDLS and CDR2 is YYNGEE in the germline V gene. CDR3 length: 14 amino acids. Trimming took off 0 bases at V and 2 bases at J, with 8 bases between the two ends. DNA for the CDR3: TGTGCCAGCAGCGTAGATTATCCAAACACTGAAGCTTTCTTT. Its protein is CASSVDYPNTEAFF. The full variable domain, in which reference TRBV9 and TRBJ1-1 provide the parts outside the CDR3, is DSGVTQTPKHLITATGQRVTLRCSPRSGDLSVYWYQQSLDQGLQFLIQYYNGEERAKGNILERFSAQQFPDLHSELNLSSLELGDSALYFCASSVDYPNTEAFFGQGTRLTVV.

The CDR3 DNA reads TGCGCCAGCAGCTTGTTAACAGGGGGCAGGGAGACCCAGTACTTC. This sequence encodes CASSLLTGGRETQYF. The V and J genes are TRBV5-1 and TRBJ2-5; 9 bases are a match to TRBD1. This CDR3 has 15 amino acids. Germline assignment: CDR1 SGHRS and CDR2 YFSETQ. V gave up 1 base and J gave up 5 bases; unmatched junction bases: 6.

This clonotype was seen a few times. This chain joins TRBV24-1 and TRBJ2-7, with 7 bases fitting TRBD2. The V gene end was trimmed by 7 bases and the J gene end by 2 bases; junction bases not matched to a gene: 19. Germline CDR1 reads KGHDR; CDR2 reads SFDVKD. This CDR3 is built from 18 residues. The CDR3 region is CATSGSSSASSGTYEQYF. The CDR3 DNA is TGTGCCACCAGCGGAAGTAGTTCGGCGTCTAGCGGAACCTACGAGCAGTACTTC.

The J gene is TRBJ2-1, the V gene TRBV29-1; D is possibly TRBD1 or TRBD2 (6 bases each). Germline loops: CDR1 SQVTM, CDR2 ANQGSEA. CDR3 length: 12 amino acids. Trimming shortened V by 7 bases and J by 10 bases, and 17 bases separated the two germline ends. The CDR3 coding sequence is TGCAGCGGGGTAGGGGGGCAACGAGAGCAGTTCTTC. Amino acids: CSGVGGQREQFF.

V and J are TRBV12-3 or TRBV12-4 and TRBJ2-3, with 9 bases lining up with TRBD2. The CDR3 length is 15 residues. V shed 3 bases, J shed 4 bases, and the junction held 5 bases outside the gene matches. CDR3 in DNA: TGTGCCAGCAGTTTGGGCGGGGGGGGGTCAGATACGCAGTATTTT. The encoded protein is CASSLGGGGSDTQYF.

The CDR3 DNA sequence: TGCAGTGCTATGGGACGGGGATACAATGAGCAGTTCTTC. Protein sequence: CSAMGRGYNEQFF. The V gene is TRBV20-1, the J gene TRBJ2-1, with D possibly called TRBD1 or TRBD2 (5 bases each). Trimming pared 4 bases from V and 4 bases from J, leaving 11 bases between. Germline V gives CDR1 DFQATT, CDR2 SNEGSKA (reference sequence). The CDR3 is 13 amino acids.

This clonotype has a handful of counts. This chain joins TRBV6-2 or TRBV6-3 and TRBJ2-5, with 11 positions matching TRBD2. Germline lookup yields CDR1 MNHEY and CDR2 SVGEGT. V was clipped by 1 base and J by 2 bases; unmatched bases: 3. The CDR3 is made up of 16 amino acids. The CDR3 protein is CASSYYLAGGQETQYF. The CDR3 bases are TGTGCCAGCAGTTACTATCTAGCGGGGGGACAAGAGACCCAGTACTTC.

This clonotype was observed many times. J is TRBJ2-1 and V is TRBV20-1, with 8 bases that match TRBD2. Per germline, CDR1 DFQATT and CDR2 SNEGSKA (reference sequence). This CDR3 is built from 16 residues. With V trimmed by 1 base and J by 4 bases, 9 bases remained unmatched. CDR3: CSARGPIAGNYNEQFF. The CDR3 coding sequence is TGCAGTGCTAGAGGTCCAATAGCGGGAAATTACAATGAGCAGTTCTTC.

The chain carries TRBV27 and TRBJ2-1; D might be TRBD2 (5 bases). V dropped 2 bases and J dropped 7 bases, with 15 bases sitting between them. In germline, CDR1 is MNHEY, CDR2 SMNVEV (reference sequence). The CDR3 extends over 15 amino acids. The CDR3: CASSLKTLLGNEQFF. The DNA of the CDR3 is TGTGCCAGCAGTTTAAAAACCTTACTAGGGAATGAGCAGTTCTTC.

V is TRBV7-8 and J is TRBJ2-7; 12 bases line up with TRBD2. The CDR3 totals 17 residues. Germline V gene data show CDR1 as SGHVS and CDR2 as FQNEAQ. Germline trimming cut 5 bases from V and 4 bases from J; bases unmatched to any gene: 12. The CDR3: CASSSTSGRSTGYEQYF. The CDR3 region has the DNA TGTGCCAGCAGCAGTACTAGCGGGAGGTCCACGGGATACGAGCAGTACTTC.

Written as DNA, the CDR3 is TGTGCCAGCAGCGGGGAGGGGCCCCGGGACACTGAAGCTTTCTTT. It is translated as CASSGEGPRDTEAFF. This chain connects TRBV5-6 to TRBJ1-1; a possible D gene is TRBD1 (5 bases). The V and J ends lost 4 bases and 3 bases respectively, with 16 bases between them. The CDR3 consists of 15 residues. The V gene's germline CDR1 is SGHDT and CDR2 YYEEEE.

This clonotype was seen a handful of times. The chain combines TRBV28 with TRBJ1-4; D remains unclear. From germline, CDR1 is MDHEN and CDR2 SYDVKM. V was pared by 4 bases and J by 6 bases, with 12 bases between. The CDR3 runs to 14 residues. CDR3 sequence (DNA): TGTGCCAGCAGTTCTCCAACCCAGGATGAAAAACTGTTTTTT. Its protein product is CASSSPTQDEKLFF.

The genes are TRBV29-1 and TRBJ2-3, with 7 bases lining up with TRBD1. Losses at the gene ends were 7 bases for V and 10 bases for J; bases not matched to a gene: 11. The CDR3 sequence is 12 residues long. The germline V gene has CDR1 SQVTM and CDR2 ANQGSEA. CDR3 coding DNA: TGCAGCGCCGGGGACAGTACTAGATCGCAGTATTTT. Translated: CSAGDSTRSQYF.

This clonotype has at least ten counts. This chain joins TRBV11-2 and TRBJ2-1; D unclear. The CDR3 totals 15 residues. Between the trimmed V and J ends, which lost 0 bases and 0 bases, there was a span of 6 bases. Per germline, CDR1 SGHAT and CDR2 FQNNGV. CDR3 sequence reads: CASSLDLGSYNEQFF. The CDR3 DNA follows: TGTGCCAGCAGCTTAGATCTCGGCTCCTACAATGAGCAGTTCTTC.

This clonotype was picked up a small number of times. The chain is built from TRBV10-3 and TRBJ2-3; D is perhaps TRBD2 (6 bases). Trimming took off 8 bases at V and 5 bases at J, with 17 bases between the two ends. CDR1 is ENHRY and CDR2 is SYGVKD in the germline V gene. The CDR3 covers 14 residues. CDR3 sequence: CAIEDLPGVDTQYF. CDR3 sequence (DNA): TGTGCCATCGAGGACCTCCCGGGGGTAGATACGCAGTATTTT.

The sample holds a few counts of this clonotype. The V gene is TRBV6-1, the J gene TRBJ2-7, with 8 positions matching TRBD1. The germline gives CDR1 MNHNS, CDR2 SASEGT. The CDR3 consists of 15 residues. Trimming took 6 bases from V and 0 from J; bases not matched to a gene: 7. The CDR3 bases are TGTGCCAGCAGAAAGACAGGGGAGAGCTCCTACGAGCAGTACGTC. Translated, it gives CASRKTGESSYEQYV.

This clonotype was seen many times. The CDR3 sequence is CASSFGQGGYGYTF. The CDR3 nucleotides read TGTGCCAGCAGTTTCGGCCAGGGAGGCTATGGCTACACCTTC. The chain uses TRBV12-3 or TRBV12-4 and TRBJ1-2; D is possibly TRBD1 (5 bases). CDR3 length equals 14 residues. Trimming shortened V by 3 bases and J by 4 bases, and 12 bases separated the two germline ends.

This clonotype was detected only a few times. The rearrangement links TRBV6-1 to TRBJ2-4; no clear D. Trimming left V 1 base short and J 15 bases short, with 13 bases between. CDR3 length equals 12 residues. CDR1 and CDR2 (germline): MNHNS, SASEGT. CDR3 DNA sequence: TGTGCCAGCAGTGAAGTGACCTCCGGTCGGTACTTC. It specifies CASSEVTSGRYF.

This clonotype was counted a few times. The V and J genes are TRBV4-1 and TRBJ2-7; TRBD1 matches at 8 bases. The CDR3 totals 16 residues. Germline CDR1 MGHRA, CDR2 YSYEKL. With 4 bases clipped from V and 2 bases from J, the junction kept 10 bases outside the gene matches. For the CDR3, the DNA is TGCGCCAGCAGCCTCGCTTCGGACAGGGCTACCTACGAGCAGTACTTC. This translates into CASSLASDRATYEQYF.

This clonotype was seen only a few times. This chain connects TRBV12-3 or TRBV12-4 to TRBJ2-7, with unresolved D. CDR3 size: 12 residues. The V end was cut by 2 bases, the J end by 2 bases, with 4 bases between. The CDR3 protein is CASSLMAYEQYF. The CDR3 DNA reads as TGTGCCAGCAGTTTAATGGCCTACGAGCAGTACTTC.

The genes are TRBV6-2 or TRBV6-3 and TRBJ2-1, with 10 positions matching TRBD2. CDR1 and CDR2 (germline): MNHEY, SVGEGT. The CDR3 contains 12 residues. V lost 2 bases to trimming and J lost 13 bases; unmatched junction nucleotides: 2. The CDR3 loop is CASSYQLAGQFF. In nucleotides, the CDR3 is TGTGCCAGCAGTTACCAACTAGCGGGACAGTTCTTC.